What follows are 22 T cell receptor beta chains derived from one specimen sequenced in a study of CD8 T cells in Susac syndrome. After extraction with the RNeasy kit, 0.5 to 1 ug of the RNA was reverse transcribed using random hexamers. TCRdb reprocessed the immunoSEQ multiplex PCR reads with MiXCR, giving one entry per CDR3 protein. The table shows tens of thousands of distinct CDR3 sequences, with 93% occurring only once. Sequenced: CD4+ T cells from PBMCs. The receptors were gathered from a human donor with Susac syndrome.

V gene TRBV18 combines with J gene TRBJ1-5; the D gene is possibly TRBD1 (6 bases). Germline CDR1 is KGHSH and CDR2 is LQKENI. Trimming shortened V by 3 bases and J by 7 bases, and 13 bases separated the two germline ends. This CDR3 has 14 residues. The CDR3 coding sequence is TGTGCCAGCTCACCCTCGGGGGCAGGGCAGCCCCAGCATTTT. Translated, it gives CASSPSGAGQPQHF.

The chain links TRBV29-1 to TRBJ2-7; tentatively, D is TRBD1 (6 bases). Germline V CDR1 and CDR2: SQVTM, ANQGSEA. The CDR3 length is 11 residues. The V gene lost 7 bases and the J gene lost 6 bases, with 13 bases spanning the gap. CDR3 nucleotides: TGCAGCGCCATCTGGGGGCCCGAGCAGTACTTC. Its translation: CSAIWGPEQYF.

This chain uses TRBV18 with TRBJ2-7; 12 nucleotides agree with TRBD2. The CDR3 loop spans 14 amino acids. Per germline, CDR1 KGHSH and CDR2 LQKENI. Losses at the gene ends were 0 bases for V and 7 bases for J; bases not matched to a gene: 1. The CDR3 coding sequence is TGTGCCAGCTCACCACCGCTAGCGGGGGGGGAGCAGTACTTC. This codes for CASSPPLAGGEQYF. Complete variable domain (other parts from reference TRBV18 and TRBJ2-7): NAGVMQNPRHLVRRRGQEARLRCSPMKGHSHVYWYRQLPEEGLKFMVYLQKENIIDESGMPKERFSAEFPKEGPSILRIQQVVRGDSAAYFCASSPPLAGGEQYFGPGTRLTVT.

This rearrangement joins TRBV6-2 or TRBV6-3 to TRBJ1-1; perhaps TRBD1 as D (5 bases). CDR1 MNHEY and CDR2 SVGEGT come from the germline V gene. CDR3 length equals 14 residues. The V end was cut by 6 bases, the J end by 7 bases, with 18 bases between. The CDR3: CASSSWGRTYEAFF. For the CDR3, the DNA is TGTGCCAGCAGCTCTTGGGGGAGAACTTATGAAGCTTTCTTT.

The V and J genes are TRBV19 and TRBJ1-5; tentatively, D is TRBD1 (5 bases). CDR1 and CDR2 (germline): LNHDA, SQIVND (reference sequence). This CDR3 has 15 amino acids. Trimming removed 4 bases from V and 1 base from J, with 11 bases in between. CDR3 protein: CASSRDWPSNQPQHF. Written as DNA, the CDR3 is TGTGCCAGTAGTAGGGACTGGCCGAGCAATCAGCCCCAGCATTTT.

The rearrangement links TRBV6-6 to TRBJ1-5; D ambiguous. CDR1 MNHNY and CDR2 SVGAGI come from the germline V gene (reference sequence). Trimming removed 6 bases at V and 0 bases at J, with 15 bases between. There are 16 residues in the CDR3. CDR3 DNA sequence: TGTGCCAGCAGACAAGCAGAGAATTATAGCAATCAGCCCCAGCATTTT. Translated, it gives CASRQAENYSNQPQHF.

The chain carries TRBV28 and TRBJ1-2; 10 bases are shared with TRBD1. V was clipped by 6 bases and J by 3 bases; unmatched bases: 10. The germline CDR1 and CDR2 sequences are MDHEN and SYDVKM. The CDR3 is 16 residues long. CDR3 region: CASRPGGGQGDYGYTF. Here the CDR3 DNA reads TGTGCCAGCAGACCCGGGGGTGGACAGGGGGACTATGGCTACACCTTC.

The CDR3 sequence: CSARGTARNTEAFF. The CDR3 DNA reads TGCAGTGCTAGGGGGACAGCGAGGAACACTGAAGCTTTCTTT. The chain joins TRBV20-1 to TRBJ1-1; 7 positions agree with TRBD1. V was clipped by 3 bases and J by 1 base; unmatched bases: 5. CDR1 DFQATT and CDR2 SNEGSKA come from the germline V gene (reference sequence). CDR3 size: 14 residues.

The gene calls are TRBV12-3 or TRBV12-4 and TRBJ2-7; 10 positions agree with TRBD1. This CDR3 spans 14 amino acids. V was pared by 7 bases and J by 3 bases, with 6 bases of the junction left unmatched. Here the CDR3 reads CASKKGTGVYEQYF. The CDR3 coding sequence is TGTGCCAGCAAAAAGGGGACAGGGGTCTACGAGCAGTACTTC.

Only one count was recorded for this clonotype. The gene calls are TRBV5-1 and TRBJ2-7; possibly TRBD1 or TRBD2 for D (6 bases each). V was shortened by 2 bases and J by 3 bases, with 12 bases between the two germline ends. There are 14 residues in the CDR3. Germline loops: CDR1 SGHRS, CDR2 YFSETQ. The CDR3 DNA follows: TGCGCCAGCAGCTTCGGGGGCCTCGTCTACGAGCAGTACTTC. Its protein is CASSFGGLVYEQYF. Combining the CDR3 with reference TRBV5-1 and TRBJ2-7 gives the whole variable domain KAGVTQTPRYLIKTRGQQVTLSCSPISGHRSVSWYQQTPGQGLQFLFEYFSETQRNKGNFPGRFSGRQFSNSRSEMNVSTLELGDSALYLCASSFGGLVYEQYFGPGTRLTVT.

The V gene is TRBV7-3, the J gene TRBJ2-3, with D uncertain. V dropped 4 bases and J dropped 1 base, with 12 bases sitting between them. Germline V gene sequence: CDR1 SGHTA, CDR2 FQGTGA. This CDR3 contains 15 residues. The CDR3 coding sequence is TGTGCCAGCAGCTCCACCGGGCCAGGCACAGATACGCAGTATTTT. It is translated as CASSSTGPGTDTQYF.

This chain uses TRBV7-2 with TRBJ2-5, with 8 bases matching TRBD2. J gave up 3 bases and V 8 bases, and 14 bases lay outside the gene matches. CDR1 is SGHTA, CDR2 FQGNSA, per germline. The CDR3 is 16 residues long. The CDR3 nucleotides are TGTGCCAGCGTTAATCGAGGCGGGGGGACCGAAGAGACCCAGTACTTC. Its translation: CASVNRGGGTEETQYF. The full variable domain, its missing parts supplied by reference TRBV7-2 and TRBJ2-5, is GAGVSQSPSNKVTEKGKDVELRCDPISGHTALYWYRQSLGQGLEFLIYFQGNSAPDKSGLPSDRFSAERTGGSVSTLTIQRTQQEDSAVYLCASVNRGGGTEETQYFGPGTRLLVL.

This clonotype was recorded a few times. The chain has TRBV3-1 and TRBJ1-3; the D is unclear. Germline CDR1 reads LGHDT; CDR2 reads YNNKEL (reference sequence). The CDR3 loop spans 14 amino acids. V lost 6 bases to trimming and J lost 1 base, with 10 bases between them. The CDR3 nucleotides read TGTGCCAGCAGTCTACAGTCTTCTGGAAACACCATATATTTT. Its protein is CASSLQSSGNTIYF.

V and J are TRBV7-2 and TRBJ1-1; D ambiguous. Germline-derived CDR1 and CDR2 are SGHTA and FQGNSA. The CDR3 runs 13 residues. Trimming removed 2 bases from V and 0 bases from J, with 4 bases in between. CDR3 nucleotides: TGTGCCAGCAGCTTACGTATGAACACTGAAGCTTTCTTT. Protein product: CASSLRMNTEAFF.

The chain is built from TRBV2 and TRBJ1-1, with 10 positions matching TRBD1. The CDR3 is 14 amino acids. The germline V gene encodes CDR1 SNHLY and CDR2 FYNNEI. Unmatched junction bases numbered 8, after V lost 5 bases and J lost 8 bases. DNA for the CDR3: TGTGCCAGCAGTCGACAGGGGGCGGGCGGAGAAGCTTTCTTT. Translated: CASSRQGAGGEAFF. Using reference TRBV2 and TRBJ1-1 for the parts outside the CDR3, the full variable domain is EPEVTQTPSHQVTQMGQEVILRCVPISNHLYFYWYRQILGQKVEFLVSFYNNEISEKSEIFDDQFSVERPDGSNFTLKIRSTKLEDSAMYFCASSRQGAGGEAFFGQGTRLTVV.

This chain links TRBV2 with TRBJ2-3; a possible D gene is TRBD2 (6 bases). CDR1 and CDR2 from the germline V gene are SNHLY and FYNNEI. There are 12 residues in the CDR3. V lost 8 bases to trimming and J lost 1 base, with 7 bases between them. The CDR3 DNA is TGTGCCAGCGGAGGGGGCACAGATACGCAGTATTTT. Its protein is CASGGGTDTQYF.

The chain employs TRBV7-6 and TRBJ2-5; tentatively, D is TRBD2 (6 bases). With 4 bases removed from V and 4 bases from J, the gap between germline ends came to 16 bases. CDR1 is SGHVS, CDR2 FNYEAQ, per germline. The CDR3 totals 15 residues. As DNA, the CDR3 is TGTGCCAGCAGCTCAGTCGCGTTCGGGGGAGAGACCCAGTACTTC. Protein sequence: CASSSVAFGGETQYF. Variable domain in full (rest from reference TRBV7-6 and TRBJ2-5): GAGVSQSPRYKVTKRGQDVALRCDPISGHVSLYWYRQALGQGPEFLTYFNYEAQQDKSGLPNDRFSAERPEGSISTLTIQRTEQRDSAMYRCASSSVAFGGETQYFGPGTRLLVL.

The rearrangement joins TRBV20-1 to TRBJ1-5; TRBD1 is a possible D gene (6 bases). The V gene lost 4 bases and the J gene lost 2 bases, with 6 bases spanning the gap. CDR3 size: 12 residues. Germline loops: CDR1 DFQATT, CDR2 SNEGSKA (reference sequence). The DNA of the CDR3 is TGCAGTGCTAAGGGGGGCAATCAGCCCCAGCATTTT. Its protein product is CSAKGGNQPQHF.

The chain links TRBV11-2 to TRBJ2-7, with a possible D match to TRBD2 (7 bases). The V end lost 2 bases, the J end lost 3 bases, and 20 bases lay between the germline ends. CDR3 length: 17 amino acids. CDR1 and CDR2 (germline): SGHAT, FQNNGV. Here the CDR3 DNA reads TGTGCCAGCAGCTTACGTTGGGCGTCGGGGGGCAGCTACGAGCAGTACTTC. Its translation: CASSLRWASGGSYEQYF.

This clonotype has just a few counts. The rearrangement joins TRBV5-1 to TRBJ2-3; D is uncertain. Trimming removed 4 bases at V and 5 bases at J, with 8 bases between. Germline CDR1 SGHRS, CDR2 YFSETQ. This CDR3 comprises 12 residues. DNA for the CDR3: TGCGCCAGCAGCCCGATGAGAGATACGCAGTATTTT. This gives the protein CASSPMRDTQYF.

This sequence joins TRBV3-1 and TRBJ1-2; a weak D match, TRBD1 (5 bases). CDR1 is LGHDT, CDR2 YNNKEL, per germline (reference sequence). Trimming left V 1 base short and J 1 base short, with 16 bases between. This CDR3 region has 17 residues. The CDR3 DNA follows: TGTGCCAGCAGCCAAGGGGGCCTTAGCCCCTTTAACTATGGCTACACCTTC. Its translation: CASSQGGLSPFNYGYTF.

The rearrangement links TRBV7-9 to TRBJ2-1; D may be TRBD2 (6 bases). There are 16 residues in the CDR3. Looked up from germline, CDR1 is SEHNR and CDR2 is FQNEAQ (reference sequence). Trimming stripped 3 bases from V and 1 base from J, with 13 bases between. The CDR3, as DNA: TGTGCCAGCAGCTTCTACGGGACTGGATCCTACAATGAGCAGTTCTTC. Encoded protein: CASSFYGTGSYNEQFF.